The source of this T cell receptor (beta chain) is a study of cytomegalovirus exposure and HLA in healthy donors. Study-wide findings and caveats: A later analysis showed HLA-associated TCR beta chains outstripping equally common others in clonal expansion.

Vbeta (60) and Jbeta (13) primers were used in the PCR. Profiled with immunoSEQ multiplex PCR; TCRdb holds only in-frame clones, not every one. The sample includes more than 90,000 clones, less than 70% seen only once; the top ten take about 2.2%. As to this clone: Its antigen is not known.

Germline V gene data show CDR1 as SGHTA and CDR2 as FQGTGA. Trimming stripped 0 bases from V and 5 bases from J, with 5 bases between. This CDR3 spans 13 amino acids. The sample was PBMCs. The V and J genes are TRBV7-3 and TRBJ1-5; no firm D call. The sequence was obtained from a woman in her twenties or thirties in good health and CMV-seronegative. CDR3 region: CASSLTGDQPQHF. The CDR3 bases are TGTGCCAGCAGCTTAACGGGCGATCAGCCCCAGCATTTT.